The 7 T cell receptor beta chains below were found in one sample sequenced in a study of blood T cells in healthy people across ages. Combining a sample-barcoded 5' primer with a J-beta primer mix, a second PCR ran for about 6 to 12 cycles. One entry per CDR3 protein results from TCRdb running MiXCR on the 5' RACE reads. The sample records 1.5 million to 2 million distinct CDR3 sequences, approximately 30% being singletons. Source material: blood. These receptor sequences come from a woman under 40 in good health.

Comment on this clonotype: A clone one base away is much larger, so this may be a read error. The rearrangement uses TRBV30 and TRBJ2-6; perhaps TRBD1 as D (5 bases). The CDR3 spans 16 residues. From germline, CDR1 is GTSNPN and CDR2 SVGIG (reference sequence). In nucleotides, the CDR3 is TGTGTCTGGAGTGTACTTAGGGGTTCTGGGGCCAACGTCCTGACTTTC. Its translation is CVWSVLRGSGANVLTF.

This clonotype was detected a few times. The chain employs TRBV12-5 and TRBJ2-5; 14 bases line up with TRBD2. The CDR3 runs to 16 residues. With V trimmed by 6 bases and J by 4 bases, 7 bases remained unmatched. CDR1 and CDR2 from the germline V gene are LGHNT and FRNRAP. CDR3 sequence reads: CASGGTSGRGRETQYF. The CDR3 nucleotides read TGTGCTAGTGGCGGGACTAGCGGGAGAGGGCGAGAGACCCAGTACTTC. The complete variable domain, with remaining parts taken from reference TRBV12-5 and TRBJ2-5, reads DARVTQTPRHKVTEMGQEVTMRCQPILGHNTVFWYRQTMMQGLELLAYFRNRAPLDDSGMPKDRFSAEMPDATLATLKIQPSEPRDSAVYFCASGGTSGRGRETQYFGPGTRLLVL.

This clonotype was seen once. This chain uses TRBV7-2 with TRBJ2-2; 11 bases fit TRBD2. Looked up from germline, CDR1 is SGHTA and CDR2 is FQGNSA. The CDR3 is 17 amino acids. V lost 2 bases to trimming and J lost 3 bases; unmatched junction nucleotides: 5. CDR3 protein: CASSLKASGGYTGELFF. The DNA of the CDR3 is TGTGCCAGCAGCTTAAAGGCTAGCGGGGGGTACACCGGGGAGCTGTTTTTT.

This sequence joins TRBV7-2 and TRBJ2-3; D remains unclear. The germline CDR1 and CDR2 sequences are SGHTA and FQGNSA. This CDR3 is 16 amino acids long. V lost 1 base and J 5 bases, leaving 16 bases between the germline ends. The CDR3 nucleotides read TGTGCCAGCAGCTTAGTCGCGTCCCAAACCGGAGATACGCAGTATTTT. Protein sequence: CASSLVASQTGDTQYF.

This chain joins TRBV20-1 and TRBJ2-4, with D unclear. The germline V gene has CDR1 DFQATT and CDR2 SNEGSKA (reference sequence). CDR3 size: 13 residues. With 5 bases removed from V and 4 bases from J, the gap between germline ends came to 12 bases. CDR3 in DNA: TGCAGTGCTCCGCCTATTGGTAAAAACATTCAGTACTTC. It is translated as CSAPPIGKNIQYF.

With respect to this clonotype: The conserved final phenylalanine or tryptophan is absent from the CDR3, which likely points to a read error. J is TRBJ2-7 and V is TRBV12-3 or TRBV12-4; D call uncertain. There are 12 residues in the CDR3. V shed 3 bases and J shed 7 bases, with 10 bases lying between them. Here the CDR3 reads CASSLRRQEQYS. The CDR3 region has the DNA TGTGCCAGCAGTTTGAGAAGACAAGAGCAGTACTCC.

This clonotype came up once. The chain couples TRBV6-1 to TRBJ2-6; D ambiguous. The CDR3 is 15 residues long. The germline CDR1 and CDR2 sequences are MNHNS and SASEGT. The ends were cut back, 4 bases at V and 0 bases at J, with 7 bases in the middle. The CDR3: CASSVANSGANVLTF. CDR3 sequence (DNA): TGTGCCAGCAGTGTTGCCAACTCTGGGGCCAACGTCCTGACTTTC.